The 8 T cell receptor beta chains below all came from one sample that was sequenced in a study of a mutant IDH1 vaccine in newly diagnosed glioma. The antigens for these receptors are not known. Method: immunoSEQ multiplex PCR; TCRdb's copy keeps in-frame clones and lacks some. The sample carries about 40,000 clones, 91% recorded once. Regarding time point: week 5, during vaccination. Alongside topical imiquimod, each dose of vaccine comprised 300 ug of mutant IDH1 20-mer peptide. Specimen: PBMCs, collected from a glioma patient whose treatment included an IDH1 peptide vaccine. The receptor set was obtained from a man in his fifties with glioma.

The rearrangement joins TRBV5-1 to TRBJ1-1, with D unclear. Germline V lookup: CDR1 SGHRS, CDR2 YFSETQ. CDR3 size: 15 residues. Trimming stripped 7 bases from V and 5 bases from J, with 21 bases between. This chain's CDR3 is CASPVFLEGFTEAFF. CDR3 coding DNA: TGCGCCAGCCCCGTGTTTCTAGAAGGCTTTACTGAAGCTTTCTTT. Complete variable domain (other parts from reference TRBV5-1 and TRBJ1-1): KAGVTQTPRYLIKTRGQQVTLSCSPISGHRSVSWYQQTPGQGLQFLFEYFSETQRNKGNFPGRFSGRQFSNSRSEMNVSTLELGDSALYLCASPVFLEGFTEAFFGQGTRLTVV.

This clone came up once. This chain connects TRBV6-5 to TRBJ1-1, with a possible D match to TRBD1 (6 bases). CDR3 length: 15 amino acids. In germline, CDR1 is MNHEY, CDR2 SVGAGI. The V end was cut by 10 bases, the J end by 4 bases, with 22 bases between. The CDR3 nucleotides are TGTGCCACCCTGTCAGAGGGGCAGGGGAGCACTGAAGCTTTCTTT. Its protein product is CATLSEGQGSTEAFF.

The chain couples TRBV27 to TRBJ1-1, with D perhaps matching TRBD1 (6 bases). This CDR3 comprises 12 residues. V was pared by 9 bases and J by 0 bases, with 8 bases between. The germline gives CDR1 MNHEY, CDR2 SMNVEV (reference sequence). The CDR3 bases are TGTGCCAGTGAGGGGGTGAACACTGAAGCTTTCTTT. Protein: CASEGVNTEAFF.

The gene calls are TRBV27 and TRBJ2-1; D unclear. The germline V gene has CDR1 MNHEY and CDR2 SMNVEV (reference sequence). CDR3 length equals 14 residues. The germline V and J ends were trimmed by 5 bases and 5 bases, with 13 bases remaining between them. The DNA of the CDR3 is TGTGCCAGCAGTGCCCTCCGAGAAAACAATGAGCAGTTCTTC. The encoded protein is CASSALRENNEQFF.

The gene calls are TRBV11-2 and TRBJ2-7; maybe TRBD2 (6 bases). The germline gives CDR1 SGHAT, CDR2 FQNNGV. The CDR3 loop spans 17 amino acids. V lost 0 bases and J 4 bases, leaving 19 bases between the germline ends. The CDR3 coding sequence is TGTGCCAGCAGCTTAGAGCCCAGCGGTAGGAGGGGTTACGAGCAGTACTTC. This gives the protein CASSLEPSGRRGYEQYF.

The chain employs TRBV7-8 and TRBJ2-7, with TRBD2 as a possible D gene (5 bases). The V end was cut by 5 bases, the J end by 3 bases, with 14 bases between. The CDR3 is 14 residues long. Germline-derived CDR1 and CDR2 are SGHVS and FQNEAQ. The CDR3 sequence is CASSPSGVHYEQYF. The CDR3 DNA sequence: TGTGCCAGCAGCCCGAGCGGAGTCCACTACGAGCAGTACTTC.

This clone appeared a single time. The chain has TRBV6-5 and TRBJ2-5; 9 bases match TRBD2. This CDR3 is 15 amino acids long. Losses at the gene ends were 2 bases for V and 9 bases for J; bases not matched to a gene: 10. The V gene's germline CDR1 is MNHEY and CDR2 SVGAGI. CDR3 protein: CASSYGGSSGVAQYF. In nucleotides, the CDR3 is TGTGCCAGCAGTTACGGCGGGTCTAGCGGGGTGGCCCAGTACTTC.

This chain links TRBV15 with TRBJ1-5; the D is unclear. The germline CDR1 and CDR2 sequences are LNHNV and YYDKDF (reference sequence). This CDR3 is 15 amino acids long. Trimming took off 3 bases at V and 0 bases at J, with 9 bases between the two ends. The CDR3 nucleotides read TGTGCCACCAGCAGTACCCGGTATAGCAATCAGCCCCAGCATTTT. This gives the protein CATSSTRYSNQPQHF.